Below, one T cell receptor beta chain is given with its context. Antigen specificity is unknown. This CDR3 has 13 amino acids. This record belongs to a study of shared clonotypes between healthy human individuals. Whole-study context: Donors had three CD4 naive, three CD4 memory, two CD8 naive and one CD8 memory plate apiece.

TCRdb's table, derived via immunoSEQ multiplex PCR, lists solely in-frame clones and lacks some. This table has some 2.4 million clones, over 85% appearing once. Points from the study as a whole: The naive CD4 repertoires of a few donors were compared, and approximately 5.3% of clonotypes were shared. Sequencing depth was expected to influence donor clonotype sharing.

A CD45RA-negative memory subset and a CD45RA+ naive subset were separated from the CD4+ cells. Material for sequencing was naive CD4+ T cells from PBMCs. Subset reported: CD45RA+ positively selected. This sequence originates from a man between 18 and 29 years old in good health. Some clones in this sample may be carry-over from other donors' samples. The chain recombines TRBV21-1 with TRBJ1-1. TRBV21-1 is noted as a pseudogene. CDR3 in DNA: TGTGCCAGCAGCCTCTGGGTACCGTTAGCAGCTTTCTTT. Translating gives CASSLWVPLAAFF.